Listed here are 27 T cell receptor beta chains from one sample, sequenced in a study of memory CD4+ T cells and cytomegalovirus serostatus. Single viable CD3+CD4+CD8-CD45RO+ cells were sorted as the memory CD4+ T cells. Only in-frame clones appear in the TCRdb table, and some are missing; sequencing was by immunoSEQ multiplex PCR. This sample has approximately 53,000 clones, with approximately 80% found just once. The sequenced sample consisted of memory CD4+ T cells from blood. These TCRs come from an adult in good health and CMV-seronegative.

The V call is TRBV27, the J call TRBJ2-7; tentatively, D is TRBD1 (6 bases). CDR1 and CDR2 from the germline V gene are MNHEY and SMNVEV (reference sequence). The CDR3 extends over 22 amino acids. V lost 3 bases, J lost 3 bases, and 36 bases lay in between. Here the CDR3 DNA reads TGTGCCAGCAGTTTGGGTTCCCCCCCTGGGGGCACCCCTGGCTTGACCGTCTACGAGCAGTACTTC. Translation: CASSLGSPPGGTPGLTVYEQYF.

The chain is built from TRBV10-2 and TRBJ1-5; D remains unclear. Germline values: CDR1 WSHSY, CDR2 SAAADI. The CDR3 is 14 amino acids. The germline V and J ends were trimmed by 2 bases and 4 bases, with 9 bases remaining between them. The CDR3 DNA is TGCGCCAGCAGTGAGCCGACGGGGAATCAGCCCCAGCATTTT. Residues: CASSEPTGNQPQHF.

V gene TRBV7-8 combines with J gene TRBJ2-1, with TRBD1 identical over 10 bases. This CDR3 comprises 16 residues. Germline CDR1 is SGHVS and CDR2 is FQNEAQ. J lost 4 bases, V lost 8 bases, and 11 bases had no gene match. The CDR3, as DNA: TGTGCCAGCGCAGCAAAAGCGGGACAGGGGTACAATGAGCAGTTCTTC. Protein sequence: CASAAKAGQGYNEQFF.

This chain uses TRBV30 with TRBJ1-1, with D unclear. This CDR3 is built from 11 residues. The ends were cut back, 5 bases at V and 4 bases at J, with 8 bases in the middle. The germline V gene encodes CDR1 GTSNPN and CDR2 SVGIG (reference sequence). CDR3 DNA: TGTGCCTGGGGAAGCGGCACTGAAGCTTTCTTT. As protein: CAWGSGTEAFF.

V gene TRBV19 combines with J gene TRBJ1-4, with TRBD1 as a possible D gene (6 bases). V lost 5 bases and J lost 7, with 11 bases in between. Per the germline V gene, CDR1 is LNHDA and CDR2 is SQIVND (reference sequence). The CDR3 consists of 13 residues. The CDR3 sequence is CASSYREFEKLFF. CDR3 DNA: TGTGCCAGTAGTTACAGGGAATTTGAAAAACTGTTTTTT.

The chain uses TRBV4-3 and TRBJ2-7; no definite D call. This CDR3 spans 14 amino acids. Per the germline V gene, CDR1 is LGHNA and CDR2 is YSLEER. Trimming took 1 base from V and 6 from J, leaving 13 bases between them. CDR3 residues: CASSQGLRDSEQYF. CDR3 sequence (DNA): TGCGCCAGCAGCCAAGGATTAAGGGATAGCGAGCAGTACTTC.

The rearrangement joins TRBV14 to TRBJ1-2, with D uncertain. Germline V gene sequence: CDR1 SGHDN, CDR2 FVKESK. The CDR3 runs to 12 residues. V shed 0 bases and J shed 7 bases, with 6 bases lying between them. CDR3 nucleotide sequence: TGTGCCAGCAGCCAAGACCCTGGTGGCTACACCTTC. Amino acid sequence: CASSQDPGGYTF.

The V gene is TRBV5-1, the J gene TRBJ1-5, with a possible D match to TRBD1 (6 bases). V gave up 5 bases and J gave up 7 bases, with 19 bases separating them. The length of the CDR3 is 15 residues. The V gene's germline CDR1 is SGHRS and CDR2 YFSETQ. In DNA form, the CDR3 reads TGCGCCAGCAGGCCTTCGGGGGGGCCAGGGCAGCCCCAGCATTTT. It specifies CASRPSGGPGQPQHF.

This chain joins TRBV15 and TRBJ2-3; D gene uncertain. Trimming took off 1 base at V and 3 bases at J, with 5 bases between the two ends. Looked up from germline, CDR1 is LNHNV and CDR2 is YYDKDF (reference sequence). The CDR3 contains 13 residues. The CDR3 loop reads CATSRVGTDTQYF. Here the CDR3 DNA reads TGTGCCACCAGCAGAGTGGGTACAGATACGCAGTATTTT.

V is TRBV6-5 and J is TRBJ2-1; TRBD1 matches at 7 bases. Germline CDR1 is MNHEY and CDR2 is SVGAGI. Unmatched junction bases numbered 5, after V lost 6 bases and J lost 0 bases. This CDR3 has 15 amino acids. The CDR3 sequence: CASRNRDSSYNEQFF. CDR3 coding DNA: TGTGCCAGCAGGAACAGGGACAGCTCCTACAATGAGCAGTTCTTC.

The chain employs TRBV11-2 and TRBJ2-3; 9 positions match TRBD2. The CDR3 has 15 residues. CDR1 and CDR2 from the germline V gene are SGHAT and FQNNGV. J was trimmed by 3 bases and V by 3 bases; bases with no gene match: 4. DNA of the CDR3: TGTGCCAGCAGCTTGTTAGCGGGGGAAACAGATACGCAGTATTTT. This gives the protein CASSLLAGETDTQYF.

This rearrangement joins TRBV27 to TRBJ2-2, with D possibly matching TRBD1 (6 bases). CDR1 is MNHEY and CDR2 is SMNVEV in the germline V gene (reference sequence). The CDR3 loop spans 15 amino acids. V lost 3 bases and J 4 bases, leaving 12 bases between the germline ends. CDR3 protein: CASSLDQGSTGELFF. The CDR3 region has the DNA TGTGCCAGCAGTTTGGATCAGGGGAGCACCGGGGAGCTGTTTTTT.

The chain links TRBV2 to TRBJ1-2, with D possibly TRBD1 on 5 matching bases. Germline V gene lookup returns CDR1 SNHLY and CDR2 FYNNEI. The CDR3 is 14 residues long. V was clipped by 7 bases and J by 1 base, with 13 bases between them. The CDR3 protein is CASTRDENNYGYTF. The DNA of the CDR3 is TGTGCCAGCACCAGGGACGAAAATAACTATGGCTACACCTTC.

This chain's CDR3 is CAIKGGAEAFF. The DNA for the CDR3 is TGTGCCATCAAAGGGGGCGCTGAAGCTTTCTTT. The chain couples TRBV10-3 to TRBJ1-1; 7 bases align to TRBD1. V lost 7 bases, J lost 6 bases, and 2 bases stayed unmatched. The length of the CDR3 is 11 residues. The germline gives CDR1 ENHRY, CDR2 SYGVKD.

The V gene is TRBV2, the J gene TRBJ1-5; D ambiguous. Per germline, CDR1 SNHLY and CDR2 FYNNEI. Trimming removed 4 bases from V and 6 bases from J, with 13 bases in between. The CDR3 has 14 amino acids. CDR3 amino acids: CASSVEERVQPQHF. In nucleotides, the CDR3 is TGTGCCAGCAGTGTTGAGGAGAGGGTTCAGCCCCAGCATTTT.

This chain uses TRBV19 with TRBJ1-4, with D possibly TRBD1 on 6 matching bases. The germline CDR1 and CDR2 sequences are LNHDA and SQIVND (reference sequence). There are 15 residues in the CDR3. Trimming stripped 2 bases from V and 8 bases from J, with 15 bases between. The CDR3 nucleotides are TGTGCCAGTAGTATACGGGGGCCCGGGGCCGAAAAACTGTTTTTT. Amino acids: CASSIRGPGAEKLFF.

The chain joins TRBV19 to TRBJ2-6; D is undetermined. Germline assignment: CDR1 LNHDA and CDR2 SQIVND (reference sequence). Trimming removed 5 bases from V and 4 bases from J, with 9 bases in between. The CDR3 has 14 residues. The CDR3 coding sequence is TGTGCCAGTAGTCAAACCCCGGGGGCCAACGTCCTGACTTTC. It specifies CASSQTPGANVLTF.

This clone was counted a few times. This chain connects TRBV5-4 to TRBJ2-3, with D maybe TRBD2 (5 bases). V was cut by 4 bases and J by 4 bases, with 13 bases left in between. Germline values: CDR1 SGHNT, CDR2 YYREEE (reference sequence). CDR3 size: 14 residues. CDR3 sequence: CASSPGERPDTQYF. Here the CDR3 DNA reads TGTGCCAGCAGCCCCGGGGAGCGCCCAGATACGCAGTATTTT.

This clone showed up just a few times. The CDR3 DNA is TGTGCCAGCACGTTGGAGCTGAACACTGAAGCTTTCTTT. Its translation is CASTLELNTEAFF. The V and J genes are TRBV4-2 and TRBJ1-1; D remains ambiguous. This CDR3 is 13 amino acids long. Looked up from germline, CDR1 is LGHNA and CDR2 is YNFKEQ. V dropped 7 bases and J dropped 0 bases, with 9 bases sitting between them.

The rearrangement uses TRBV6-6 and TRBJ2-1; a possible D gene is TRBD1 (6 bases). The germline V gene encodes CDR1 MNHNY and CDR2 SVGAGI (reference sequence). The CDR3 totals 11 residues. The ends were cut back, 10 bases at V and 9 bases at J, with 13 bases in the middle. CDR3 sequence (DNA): TGTGCCACCACCAGGGGCGGTGAGCAGTTCTTC. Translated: CATTRGGEQFF.

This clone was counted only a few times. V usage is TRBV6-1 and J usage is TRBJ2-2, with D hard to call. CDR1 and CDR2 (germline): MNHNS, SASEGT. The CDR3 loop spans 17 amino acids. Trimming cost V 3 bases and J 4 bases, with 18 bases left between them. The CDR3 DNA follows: TGTGCCAGCAGTGAGAATAGCCCCCTGATTCGCACCGGGGAGCTGTTTTTT. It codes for CASSENSPLIRTGELFF.

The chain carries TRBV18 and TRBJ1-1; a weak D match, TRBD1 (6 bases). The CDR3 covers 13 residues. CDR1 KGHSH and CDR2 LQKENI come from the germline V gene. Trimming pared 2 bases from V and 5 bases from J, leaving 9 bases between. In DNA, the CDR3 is TGTGCCAGCTCACCAATTACAGGGACTGAAGCTTTCTTT. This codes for CASSPITGTEAFF.

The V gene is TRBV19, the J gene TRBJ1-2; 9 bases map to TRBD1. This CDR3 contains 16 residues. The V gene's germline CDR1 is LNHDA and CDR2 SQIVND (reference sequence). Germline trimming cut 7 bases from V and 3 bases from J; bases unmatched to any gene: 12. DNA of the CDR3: TGTGCCAGTACCAGACAGGGGGAAAGTGGTTACTATGGCTACACCTTC. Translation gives CASTRQGESGYYGYTF.

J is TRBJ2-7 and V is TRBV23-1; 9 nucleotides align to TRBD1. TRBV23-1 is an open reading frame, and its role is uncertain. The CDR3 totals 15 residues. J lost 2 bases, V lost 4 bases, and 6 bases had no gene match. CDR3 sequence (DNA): TGCGCCAGCAGTCGGCCGGGACAGGGAACCTACGAGCAGTACTTC. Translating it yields CASSRPGQGTYEQYF.

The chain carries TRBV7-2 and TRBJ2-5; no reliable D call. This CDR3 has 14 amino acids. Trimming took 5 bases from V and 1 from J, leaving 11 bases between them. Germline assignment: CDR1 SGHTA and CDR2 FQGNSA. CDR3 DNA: TGTGCCAGCAGCCCGATATTATCCCAAGAGACCCAGTACTTC. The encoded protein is CASSPILSQETQYF.

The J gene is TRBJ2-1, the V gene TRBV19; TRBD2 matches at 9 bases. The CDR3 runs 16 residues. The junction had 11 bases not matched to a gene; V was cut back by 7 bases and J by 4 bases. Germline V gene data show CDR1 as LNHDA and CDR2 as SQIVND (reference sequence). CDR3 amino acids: CASKPRAGGTYNEQFF. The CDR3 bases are TGTGCCAGTAAACCGAGAGCGGGGGGTACATACAATGAGCAGTTCTTC. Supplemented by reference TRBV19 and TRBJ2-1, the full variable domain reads DGGITQSPKYLFRKEGQNVTLSCEQNLNHDAMYWYRQDPGQGLRLIYYSQIVNDFQKGDIAEGYSVSREKKESFPLTVTSAQKNPTAFYLCASKPRAGGTYNEQFFGPGTRLTVL.

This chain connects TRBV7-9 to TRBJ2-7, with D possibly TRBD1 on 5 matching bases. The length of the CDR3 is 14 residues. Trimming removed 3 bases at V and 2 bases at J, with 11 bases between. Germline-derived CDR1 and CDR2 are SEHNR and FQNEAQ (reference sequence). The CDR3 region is CASSLDTRTYEQYF. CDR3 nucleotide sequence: TGTGCCAGCAGCTTGGACACAAGGACCTACGAGCAGTACTTC.